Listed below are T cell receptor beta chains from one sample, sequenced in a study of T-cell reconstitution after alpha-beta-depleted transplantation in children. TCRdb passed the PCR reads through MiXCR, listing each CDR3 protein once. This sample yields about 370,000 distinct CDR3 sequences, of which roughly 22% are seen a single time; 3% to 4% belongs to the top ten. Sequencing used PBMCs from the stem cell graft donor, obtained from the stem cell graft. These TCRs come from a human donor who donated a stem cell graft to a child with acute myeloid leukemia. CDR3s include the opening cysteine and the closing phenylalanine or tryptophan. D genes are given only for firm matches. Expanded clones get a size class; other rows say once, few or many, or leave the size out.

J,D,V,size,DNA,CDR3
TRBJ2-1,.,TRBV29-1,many,TGCAGCGTTGAACGACGTTACAATGAGCAGTTCTTC,CSVERRYNEQFF
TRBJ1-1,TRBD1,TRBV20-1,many,TGCAGTGCTAGGACAGGGACGAACACTGAAGCTTTCTTT,CSARTGTNTEAFF
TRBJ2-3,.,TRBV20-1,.,TGCAGTGTCACTAGGACCGGGGGACGAGATACGCAGTATTTT,CSVTRTGGRDTQYF
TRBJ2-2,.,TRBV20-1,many,TGCAGTGCTAGCCCCGGACGGGATACCGGGGAGCTGTTTTTT,CSASPGRDTGELFF
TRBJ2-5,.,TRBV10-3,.,TGTGCCATCAGTGGGGCGAACGAGAAGTACCAAGAGACCCAGTACTTC,CAISGANEKYQETQYF
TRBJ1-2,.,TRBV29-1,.,TGCAGCATGTATCAGTCGCCGTATGGCTACACCTTC,CSMYQSPYGYTF
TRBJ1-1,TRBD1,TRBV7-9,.,TGTGCCAGCAGCCTACCGGAACAGGGGGACACTGAAGCTTTCTTT,CASSLPEQGDTEAFF
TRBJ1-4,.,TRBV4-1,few,TGCGCCAGCAGCGTACGGACCGTTGAAAAACTGTTTTTT,CASSVRTVEKLFF
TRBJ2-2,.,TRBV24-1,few,TGTGCCACCAGTGAAAGGACAGTGACCGGGGAGCTGTTTTTT,CATSERTVTGELFF
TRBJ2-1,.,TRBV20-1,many,TGCAGTGCCCTGGTGGGGTGGGGTGAGCAGTTCTTC,CSALVGWGEQFF
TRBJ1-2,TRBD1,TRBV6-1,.,TGTGCCAGCAGATCGGGACAGTTCCCTTGGGGCTACACCTTC,CASRSGQFPWGYTF
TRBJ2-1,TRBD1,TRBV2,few,TGTGCCAGCAGTGCGGACAGGGCGGCCTACAATGAGCAGTTCTTC,CASSADRAAYNEQFF
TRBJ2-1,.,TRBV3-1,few,TGTGCCAGCAGCCGTGGCACGTACTTTGAGCAGTTCTTC,CASSRGTYFEQFF
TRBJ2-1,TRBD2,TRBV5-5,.,TGTGCCAGCAGCCGGGGGCCTAGCGGGAGTTTTGAGTTCTTC,CASSRGPSGSFEFF
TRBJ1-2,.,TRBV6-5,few,TGTGCCAGCAGTTACTCGTTCCGGCAGGCCTATGGCTACACCTTC,CASSYSFRQAYGYTF
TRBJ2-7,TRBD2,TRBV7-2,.,TGTGCCAGCAGGCCTACTAGCGGGGAGCAGTACTTC,CASRPTSGEQYF
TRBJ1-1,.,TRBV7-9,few,TGTGCCAGCAGCGCGACAGTTGAAGCTTTCTTT,CASSATVEAFF